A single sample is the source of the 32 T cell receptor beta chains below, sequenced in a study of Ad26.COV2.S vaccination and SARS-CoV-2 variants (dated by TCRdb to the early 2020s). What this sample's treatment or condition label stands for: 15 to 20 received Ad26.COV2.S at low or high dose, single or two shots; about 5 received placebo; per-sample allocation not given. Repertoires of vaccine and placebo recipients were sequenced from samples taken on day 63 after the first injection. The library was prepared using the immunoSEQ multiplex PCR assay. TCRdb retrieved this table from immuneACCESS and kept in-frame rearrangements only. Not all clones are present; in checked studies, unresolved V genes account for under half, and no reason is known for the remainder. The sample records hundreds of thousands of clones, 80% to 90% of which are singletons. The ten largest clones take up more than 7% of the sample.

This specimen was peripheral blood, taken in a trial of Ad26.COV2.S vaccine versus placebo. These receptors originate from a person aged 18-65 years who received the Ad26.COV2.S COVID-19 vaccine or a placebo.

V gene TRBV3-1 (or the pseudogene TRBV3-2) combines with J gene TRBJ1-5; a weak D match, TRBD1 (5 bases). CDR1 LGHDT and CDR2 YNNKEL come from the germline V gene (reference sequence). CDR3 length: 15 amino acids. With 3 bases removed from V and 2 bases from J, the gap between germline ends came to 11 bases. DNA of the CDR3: TGTGCCAGCAGCCAGGGGGGAAGGGGCAATCAGCCCCAGCATTTT. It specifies CASSQGGRGNQPQHF.

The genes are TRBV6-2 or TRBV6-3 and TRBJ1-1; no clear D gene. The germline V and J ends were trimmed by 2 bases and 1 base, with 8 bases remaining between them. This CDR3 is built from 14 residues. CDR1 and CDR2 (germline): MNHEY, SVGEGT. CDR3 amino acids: CASSYRFKNTEAFF. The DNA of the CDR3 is TGTGCCAGCAGTTACCGGTTCAAGAACACTGAAGCTTTCTTT.

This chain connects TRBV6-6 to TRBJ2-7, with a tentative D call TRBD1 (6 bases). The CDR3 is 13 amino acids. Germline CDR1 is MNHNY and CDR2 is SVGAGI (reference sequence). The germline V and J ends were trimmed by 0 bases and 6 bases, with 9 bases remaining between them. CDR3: CASSYSSGVEQYF. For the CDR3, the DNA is TGTGCCAGCAGTTACTCATCAGGGGTCGAGCAGTACTTC.

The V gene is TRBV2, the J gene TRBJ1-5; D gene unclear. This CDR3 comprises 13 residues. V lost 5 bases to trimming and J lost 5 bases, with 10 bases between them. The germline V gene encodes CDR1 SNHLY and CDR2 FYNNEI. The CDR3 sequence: CASSHDYDQPQHF. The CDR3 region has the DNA TGTGCCAGCAGTCACGACTACGATCAGCCCCAGCATTTT.

This CDR3 is CSASKRGSNEKLFF. CDR3 coding DNA: TGCAGTGCTAGTAAAAGGGGGTCTAATGAAAAACTGTTTTTT. The V and J genes are TRBV20-1 and TRBJ1-4; D might be TRBD1 (6 bases). The CDR3 has 14 residues. Per the germline V gene, CDR1 is DFQATT and CDR2 is SNEGSKA (reference sequence). Trimming removed 3 bases from V and 3 bases from J, with 11 bases in between.

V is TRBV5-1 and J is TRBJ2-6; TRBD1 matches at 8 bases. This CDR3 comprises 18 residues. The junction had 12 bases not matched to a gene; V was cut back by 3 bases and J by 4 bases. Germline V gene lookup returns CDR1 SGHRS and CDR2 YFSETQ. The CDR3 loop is CASSWGRQGATGANVLTF. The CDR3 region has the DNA TGCGCCAGCAGCTGGGGGCGCCAGGGGGCAACAGGGGCCAACGTCCTGACTTTC. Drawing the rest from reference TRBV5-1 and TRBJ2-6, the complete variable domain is KAGVTQTPRYLIKTRGQQVTLSCSPISGHRSVSWYQQTPGQGLQFLFEYFSETQRNKGNFPGRFSGRQFSNSRSEMNVSTLELGDSALYLCASSWGRQGATGANVLTFGAGSRLTVL.

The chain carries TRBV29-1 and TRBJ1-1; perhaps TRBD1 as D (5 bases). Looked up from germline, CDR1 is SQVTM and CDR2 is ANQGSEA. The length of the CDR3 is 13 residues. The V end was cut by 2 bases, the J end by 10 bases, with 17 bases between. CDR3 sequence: CSVEPSMGGRAFF. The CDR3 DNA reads TGCAGCGTTGAACCCTCTATGGGGGGTAGAGCTTTCTTT.

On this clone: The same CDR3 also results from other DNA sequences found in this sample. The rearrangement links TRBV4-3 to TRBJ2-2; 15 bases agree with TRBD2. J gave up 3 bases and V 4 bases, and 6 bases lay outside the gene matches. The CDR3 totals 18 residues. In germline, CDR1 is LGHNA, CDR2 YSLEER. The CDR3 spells CASSPGLAGGPDTGELFF. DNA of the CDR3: TGCGCCAGCAGCCCTGGACTAGCGGGGGGGCCCGACACCGGGGAGCTGTTTTTT.

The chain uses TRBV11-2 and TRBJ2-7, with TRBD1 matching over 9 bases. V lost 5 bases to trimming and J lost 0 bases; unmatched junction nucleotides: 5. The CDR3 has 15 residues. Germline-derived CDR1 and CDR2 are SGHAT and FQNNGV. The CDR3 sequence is CASSVGTGPSYEQYF. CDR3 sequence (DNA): TGTGCCAGCAGCGTAGGGACAGGGCCCTCCTACGAGCAGTACTTC.

The CDR3, as DNA: TGTGCCAGCAGGCTCCGGGAAAGCCATCAGCCCCAGCATTTT. Translating gives CASRLRESHQPQHF. V gene TRBV6-5 combines with J gene TRBJ1-5; no reliable D call. Looked up from germline, CDR1 is MNHEY and CDR2 is SVGAGI. There are 14 residues in the CDR3. Trimming removed 6 bases from V and 5 bases from J, with 14 bases in between.

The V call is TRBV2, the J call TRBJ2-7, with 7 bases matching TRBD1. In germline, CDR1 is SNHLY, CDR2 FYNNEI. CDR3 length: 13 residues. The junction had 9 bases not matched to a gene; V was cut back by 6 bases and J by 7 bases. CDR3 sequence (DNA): TGTGCCAGCAGGCGGACAGGCGCTGGGGAGCAGTACTTC. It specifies CASRRTGAGEQYF. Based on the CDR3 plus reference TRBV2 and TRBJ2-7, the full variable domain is EPEVTQTPSHQVTQMGQEVILRCVPISNHLYFYWYRQILGQKVEFLVSFYNNEISEKSEIFDDQFSVERPDGSNFTLKIRSTKLEDSAMYFCASRRTGAGEQYFGPGTRLTVT.

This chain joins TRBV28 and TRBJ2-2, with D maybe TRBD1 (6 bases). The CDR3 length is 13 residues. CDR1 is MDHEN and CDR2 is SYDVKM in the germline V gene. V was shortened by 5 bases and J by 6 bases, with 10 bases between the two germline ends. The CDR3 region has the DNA TGTGCCAGCAGTCGCGCAGGGGCCGGGGAGCTGTTTTTT. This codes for CASSRAGAGELFF.

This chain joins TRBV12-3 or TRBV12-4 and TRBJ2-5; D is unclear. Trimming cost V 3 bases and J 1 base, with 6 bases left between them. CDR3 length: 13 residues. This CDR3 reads CASSFSSQETQYF. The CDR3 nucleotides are TGTGCCAGCAGTTTCAGCAGCCAAGAGACCCAGTACTTC.

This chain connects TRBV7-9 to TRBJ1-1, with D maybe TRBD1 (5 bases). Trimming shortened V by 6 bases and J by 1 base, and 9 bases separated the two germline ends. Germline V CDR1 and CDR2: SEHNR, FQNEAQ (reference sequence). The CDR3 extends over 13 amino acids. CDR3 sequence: CASSATENTEAFF. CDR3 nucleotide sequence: TGTGCCAGCAGTGCGACAGAGAACACTGAAGCTTTCTTT.

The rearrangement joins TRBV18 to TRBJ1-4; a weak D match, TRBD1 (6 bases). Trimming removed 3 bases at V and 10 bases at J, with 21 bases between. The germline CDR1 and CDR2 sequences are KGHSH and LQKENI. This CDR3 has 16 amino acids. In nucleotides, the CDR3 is TGTGCCAGCTCACCGAGCATTTCACGGCAGGGGAGAAAACTGTTTTTT. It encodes CASSPSISRQGRKLFF.

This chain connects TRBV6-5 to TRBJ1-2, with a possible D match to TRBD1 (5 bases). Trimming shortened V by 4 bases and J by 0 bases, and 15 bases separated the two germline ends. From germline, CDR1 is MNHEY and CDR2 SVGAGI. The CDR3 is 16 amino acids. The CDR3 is CASSLVGAVANYGYTF. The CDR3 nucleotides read TGTGCCAGCAGTTTAGTTGGGGCGGTCGCTAACTATGGCTACACCTTC.

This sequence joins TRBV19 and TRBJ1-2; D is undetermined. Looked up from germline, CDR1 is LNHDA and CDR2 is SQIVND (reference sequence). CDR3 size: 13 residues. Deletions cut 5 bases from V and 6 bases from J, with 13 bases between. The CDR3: CASSWGARNGYTF. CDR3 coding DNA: TGTGCCAGTAGTTGGGGTGCCCGCAATGGCTACACCTTC.

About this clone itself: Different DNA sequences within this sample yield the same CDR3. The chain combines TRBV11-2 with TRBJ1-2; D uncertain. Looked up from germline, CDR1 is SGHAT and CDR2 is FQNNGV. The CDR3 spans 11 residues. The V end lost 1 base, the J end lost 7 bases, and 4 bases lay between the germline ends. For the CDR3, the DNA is TGTGCCAGCAGCTTAGGAGGTGGCTACACCTTC. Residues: CASSLGGGYTF.

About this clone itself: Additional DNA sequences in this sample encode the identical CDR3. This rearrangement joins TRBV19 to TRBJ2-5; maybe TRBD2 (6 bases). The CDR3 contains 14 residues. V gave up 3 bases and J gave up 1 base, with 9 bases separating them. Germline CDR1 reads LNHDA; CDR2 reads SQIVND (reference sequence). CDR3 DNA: TGTGCCAGTAGTATTACGCGGGGCCAAGAGACCCAGTACTTC. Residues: CASSITRGQETQYF.

CDR3 bases: TGTGCCAGCAGCTTAGTACAGGGAGGTGAAAAACTGTTTTTT. Encoded protein: CASSLVQGGEKLFF. The V and J genes are TRBV5-6 and TRBJ1-4; D possibly corresponds to TRBD1 (6 bases). V was shortened by 2 bases and J by 7 bases, with 12 bases between the two germline ends. CDR1 and CDR2 from the germline V gene are SGHDT and YYEEEE. This CDR3 contains 14 residues.

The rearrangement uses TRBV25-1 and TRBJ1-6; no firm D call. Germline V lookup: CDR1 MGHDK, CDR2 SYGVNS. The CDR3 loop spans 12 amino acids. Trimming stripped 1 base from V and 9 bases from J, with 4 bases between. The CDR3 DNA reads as TGTGCCAGCAGTGAATTAACTTCACCCCTCCACTTT. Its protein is CASSELTSPLHF.

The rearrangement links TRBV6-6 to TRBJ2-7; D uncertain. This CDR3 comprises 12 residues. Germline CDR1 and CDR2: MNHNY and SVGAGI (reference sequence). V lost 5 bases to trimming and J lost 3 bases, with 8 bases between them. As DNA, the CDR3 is TGTGCCAGCAGTCCACAGAGCTACGAGCAGTACTTC. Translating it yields CASSPQSYEQYF.

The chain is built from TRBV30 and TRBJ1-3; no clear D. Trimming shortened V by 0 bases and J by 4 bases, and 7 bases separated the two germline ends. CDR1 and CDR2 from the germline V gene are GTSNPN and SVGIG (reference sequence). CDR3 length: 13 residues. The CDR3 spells CAWSVGQGNTIYF. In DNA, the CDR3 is TGTGCCTGGAGTGTAGGCCAGGGAAACACCATATATTTT. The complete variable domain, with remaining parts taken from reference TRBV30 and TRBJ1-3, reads SQTIHQWPATLVQPVGSPLSLECTVEGTSNPNLYWYRQAAGRGLQLLFYSVGIGQISSEVPQNLSASRPQDRQFILSSKKLLLSDSGFYLCAWSVGQGNTIYFGEGSWLTVV.

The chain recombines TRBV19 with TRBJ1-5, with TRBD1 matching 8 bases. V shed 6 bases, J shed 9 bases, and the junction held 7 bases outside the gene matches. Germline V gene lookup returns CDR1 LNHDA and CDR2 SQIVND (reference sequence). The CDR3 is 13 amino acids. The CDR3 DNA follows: TGTGCCAGTAGCGACAGGGGTTTAGGGCCCCAGCATTTT. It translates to CASSDRGLGPQHF. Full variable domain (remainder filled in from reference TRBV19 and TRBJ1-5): DGGITQSPKYLFRKEGQNVTLSCEQNLNHDAMYWYRQDPGQGLRLIYYSQIVNDFQKGDIAEGYSVSREKKESFPLTVTSAQKNPTAFYLCASSDRGLGPQHFGDGTRLSIL.

CDR3 sequence (DNA): TGTGCCAGCGGGGGACAGGGCCTTTCCTCACCCCTCCACTTT. It is translated as CASGGQGLSSPLHF. This sequence joins TRBV11-3 and TRBJ1-6, with TRBD1 matching 9 bases. J lost 10 bases, V lost 8 bases, and 9 bases had no gene match. CDR3 length: 14 amino acids. Germline CDR1 reads SGHNT; CDR2 reads YENEEA.

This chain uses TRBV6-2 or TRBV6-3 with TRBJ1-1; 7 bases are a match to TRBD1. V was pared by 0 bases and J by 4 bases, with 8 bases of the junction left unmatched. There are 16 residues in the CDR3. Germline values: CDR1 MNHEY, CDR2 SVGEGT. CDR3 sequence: CASSYSPTGVATEAFF. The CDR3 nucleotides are TGTGCCAGCAGTTACTCCCCTACAGGGGTGGCCACTGAAGCTTTCTTT.

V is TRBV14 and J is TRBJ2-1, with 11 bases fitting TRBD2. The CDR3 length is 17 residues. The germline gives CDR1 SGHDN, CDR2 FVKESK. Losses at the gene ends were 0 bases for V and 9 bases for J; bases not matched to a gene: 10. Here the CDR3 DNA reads TGTGCCAGCAGCCAAGATCGGCTAGCGGGAGGTAAAACTGAGCAGTTCTTC. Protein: CASSQDRLAGGKTEQFF.

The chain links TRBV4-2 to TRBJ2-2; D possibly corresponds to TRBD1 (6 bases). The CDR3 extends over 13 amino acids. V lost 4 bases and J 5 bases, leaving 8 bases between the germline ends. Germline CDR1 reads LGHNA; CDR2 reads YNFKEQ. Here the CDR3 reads CASSPQGTGELFF. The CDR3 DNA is TGTGCCAGCAGCCCCCAGGGGACCGGGGAGCTGTTTTTT.

The CDR3 DNA is TGCGCCAGCAGTGATGCCGGGACAGGGGGGAACGAGCAGTACTTC. This translates into CASSDAGTGGNEQYF. The rearrangement links TRBV10-2 to TRBJ2-7; 11 bases fit TRBD1. CDR3 size: 15 residues. Losses at the gene ends were 3 bases for V and 5 bases for J; bases not matched to a gene: 6. Germline CDR1 is WSHSY and CDR2 is SAAADI.

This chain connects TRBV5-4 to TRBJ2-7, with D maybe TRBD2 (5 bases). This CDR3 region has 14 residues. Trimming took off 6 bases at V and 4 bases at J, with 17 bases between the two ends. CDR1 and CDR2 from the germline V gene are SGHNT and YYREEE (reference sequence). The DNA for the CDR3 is TGTGCCAGCACCGGAGGAGAGGGCAGATACGAGCAGTACTTC. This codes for CASTGGEGRYEQYF.

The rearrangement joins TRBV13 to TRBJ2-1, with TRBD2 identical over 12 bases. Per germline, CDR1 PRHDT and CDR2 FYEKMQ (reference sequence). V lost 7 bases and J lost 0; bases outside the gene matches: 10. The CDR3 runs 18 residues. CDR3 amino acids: CASTSGLAGPSSYNEQFF. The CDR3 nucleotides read TGTGCCAGCACTTCGGGACTAGCGGGCCCAAGCTCCTACAATGAGCAGTTCTTC.

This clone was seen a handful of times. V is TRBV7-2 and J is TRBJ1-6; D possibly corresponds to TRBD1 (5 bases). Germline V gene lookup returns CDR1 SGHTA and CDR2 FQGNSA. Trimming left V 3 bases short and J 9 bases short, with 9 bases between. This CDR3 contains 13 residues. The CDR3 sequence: CASSFSRGSPLHF. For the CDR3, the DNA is TGTGCCAGCAGCTTTTCTAGGGGTTCACCCCTCCACTTT.